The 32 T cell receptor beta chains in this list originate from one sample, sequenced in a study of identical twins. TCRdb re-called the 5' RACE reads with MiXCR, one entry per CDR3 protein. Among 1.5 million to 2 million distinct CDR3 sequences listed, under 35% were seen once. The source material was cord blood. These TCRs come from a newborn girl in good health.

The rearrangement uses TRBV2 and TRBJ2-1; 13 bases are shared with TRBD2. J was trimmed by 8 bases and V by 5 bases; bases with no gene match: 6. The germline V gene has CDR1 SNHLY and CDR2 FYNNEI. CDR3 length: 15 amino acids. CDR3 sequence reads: CASSRTSGRRDEQFF. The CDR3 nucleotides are TGTGCCAGCAGTAGGACTAGCGGGAGACGGGATGAGCAGTTCTTC. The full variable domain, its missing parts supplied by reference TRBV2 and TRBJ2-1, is EPEVTQTPSHQVTQMGQEVILRCVPISNHLYFYWYRQILGQKVEFLVSFYNNEISEKSEIFDDQFSVERPDGSNFTLKIRSTKLEDSAMYFCASSRTSGRRDEQFFGPGTRLTVL.

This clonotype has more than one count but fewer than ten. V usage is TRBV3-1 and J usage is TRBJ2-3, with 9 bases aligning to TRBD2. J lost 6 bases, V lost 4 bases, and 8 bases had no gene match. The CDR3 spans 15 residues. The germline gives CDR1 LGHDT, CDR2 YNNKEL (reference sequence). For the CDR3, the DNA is TGTGCCAGCAGCCCCGGTGGACTAGCGAGCGATACGCAGTATTTT. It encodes CASSPGGLASDTQYF.

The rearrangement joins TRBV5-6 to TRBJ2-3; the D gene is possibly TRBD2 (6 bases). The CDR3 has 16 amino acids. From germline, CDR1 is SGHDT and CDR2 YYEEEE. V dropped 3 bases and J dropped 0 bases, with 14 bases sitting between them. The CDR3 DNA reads TGTGCCAGCAGCTGGGGGACTGCCCTTAGCACAGATACGCAGTATTTT. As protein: CASSWGTALSTDTQYF.

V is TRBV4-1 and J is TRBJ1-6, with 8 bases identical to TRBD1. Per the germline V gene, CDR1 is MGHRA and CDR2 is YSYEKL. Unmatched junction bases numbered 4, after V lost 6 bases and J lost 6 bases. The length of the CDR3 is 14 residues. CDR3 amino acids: CASRRQGLNSPLHF. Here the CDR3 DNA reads TGCGCCAGCAGGCGACAGGGGCTTAATTCACCCCTCCACTTT.

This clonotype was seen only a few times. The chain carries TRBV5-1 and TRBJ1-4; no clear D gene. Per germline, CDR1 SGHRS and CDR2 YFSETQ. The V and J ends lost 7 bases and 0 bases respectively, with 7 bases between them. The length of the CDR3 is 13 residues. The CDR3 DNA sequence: TGCGCCAGCGGGCACGCAACTAATGAAAAACTGTTTTTT. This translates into CASGHATNEKLFF.

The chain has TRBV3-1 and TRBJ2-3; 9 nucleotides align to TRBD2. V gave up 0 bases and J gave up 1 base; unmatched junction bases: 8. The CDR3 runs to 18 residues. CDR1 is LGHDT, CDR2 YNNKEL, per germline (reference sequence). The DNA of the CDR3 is TGTGCCAGCAGCCAAGATTCGTTAGCGGGGGTGGGCACAGATACGCAGTATTTT. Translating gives CASSQDSLAGVGTDTQYF.

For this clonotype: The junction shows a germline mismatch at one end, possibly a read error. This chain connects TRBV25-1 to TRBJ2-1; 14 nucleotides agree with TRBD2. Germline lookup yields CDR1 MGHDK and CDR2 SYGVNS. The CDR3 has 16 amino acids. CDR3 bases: TGTGCCAGCAGTGACGCGGGACTAGCGGGAGTCAATGAGCGGTTCTTC. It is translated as CASSDAGLAGVNERFF. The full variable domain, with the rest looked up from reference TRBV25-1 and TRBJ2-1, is EADIYQTPRYLVIGTGKKITLECSQTMGHDKMYWYQQDPGMELHLIHYSYGVNSTEKGDLSSESTVSRIRTEHFPLTLESARPSHTSQYLCASSDAGLAGVNERFFGPGTRLTVL.

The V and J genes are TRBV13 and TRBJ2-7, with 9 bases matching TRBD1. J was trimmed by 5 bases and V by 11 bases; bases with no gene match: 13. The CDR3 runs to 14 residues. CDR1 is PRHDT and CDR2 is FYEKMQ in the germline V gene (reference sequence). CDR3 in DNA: TGTGCCTATTCTGGGGGGACAGGGAGCAACGAGCAGTACTTC. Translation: CAYSGGTGSNEQYF.

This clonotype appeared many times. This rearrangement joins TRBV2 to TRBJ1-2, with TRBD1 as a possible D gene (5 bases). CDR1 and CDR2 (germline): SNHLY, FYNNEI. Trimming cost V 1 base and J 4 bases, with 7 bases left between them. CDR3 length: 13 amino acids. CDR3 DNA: TGTGCCAGCAGTGAAGGGGGCAGCTATGGCTACACCTTC. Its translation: CASSEGGSYGYTF.

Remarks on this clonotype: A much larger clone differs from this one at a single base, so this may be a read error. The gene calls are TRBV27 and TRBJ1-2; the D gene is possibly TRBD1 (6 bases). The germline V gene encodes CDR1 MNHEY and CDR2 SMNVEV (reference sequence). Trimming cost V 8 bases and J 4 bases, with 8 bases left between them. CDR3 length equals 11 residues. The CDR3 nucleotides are TGTGCCAGCGAACAGGGCTATGGCTACACCTTC. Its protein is CASEQGYGYTF.

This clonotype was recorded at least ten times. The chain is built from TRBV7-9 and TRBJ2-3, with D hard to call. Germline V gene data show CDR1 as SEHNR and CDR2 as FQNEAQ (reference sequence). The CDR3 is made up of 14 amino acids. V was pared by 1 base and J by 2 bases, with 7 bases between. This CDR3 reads CASSLVSLTDTQYF. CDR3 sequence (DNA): TGTGCCAGCAGCTTAGTTTCGCTCACAGATACGCAGTATTTT.

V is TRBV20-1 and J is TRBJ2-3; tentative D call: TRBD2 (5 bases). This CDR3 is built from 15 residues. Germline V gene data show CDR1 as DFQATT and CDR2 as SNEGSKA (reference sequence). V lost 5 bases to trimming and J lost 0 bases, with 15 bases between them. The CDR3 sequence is CSAPDSEFSTDTQYF. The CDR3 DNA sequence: TGCAGTGCTCCTGATAGCGAATTTAGCACAGATACGCAGTATTTT.

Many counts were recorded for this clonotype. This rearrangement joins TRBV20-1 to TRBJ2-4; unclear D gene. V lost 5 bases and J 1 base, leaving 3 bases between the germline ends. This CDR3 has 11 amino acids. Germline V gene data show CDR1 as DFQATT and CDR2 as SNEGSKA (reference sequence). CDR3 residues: CSAGAKNIQYF. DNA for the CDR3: TGCAGTGCTGGGGCCAAAAACATTCAGTACTTC.

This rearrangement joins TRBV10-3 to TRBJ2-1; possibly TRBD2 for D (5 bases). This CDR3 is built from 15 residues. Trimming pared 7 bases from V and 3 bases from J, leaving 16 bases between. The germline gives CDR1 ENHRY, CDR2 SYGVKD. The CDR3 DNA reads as TGTGCCATCAAGGGCGGGTCCCCGGTCTACAATGAGCAGTTCTTC. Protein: CAIKGGSPVYNEQFF.

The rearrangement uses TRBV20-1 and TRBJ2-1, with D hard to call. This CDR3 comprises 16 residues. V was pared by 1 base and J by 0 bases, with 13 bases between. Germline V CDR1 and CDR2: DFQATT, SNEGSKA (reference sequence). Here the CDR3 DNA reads TGCAGTGCTAGAGCGGGTGCGGTAACCTCCTACAATGAGCAGTTCTTC. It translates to CSARAGAVTSYNEQFF.

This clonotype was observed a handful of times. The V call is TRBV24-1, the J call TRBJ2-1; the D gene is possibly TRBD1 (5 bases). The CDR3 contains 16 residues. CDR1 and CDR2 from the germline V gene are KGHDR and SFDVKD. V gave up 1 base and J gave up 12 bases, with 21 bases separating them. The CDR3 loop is CATSDFQGSAAGRQFF. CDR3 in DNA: TGTGCCACCAGTGATTTCCAGGGATCGGCGGCTGGTAGGCAGTTCTTC.

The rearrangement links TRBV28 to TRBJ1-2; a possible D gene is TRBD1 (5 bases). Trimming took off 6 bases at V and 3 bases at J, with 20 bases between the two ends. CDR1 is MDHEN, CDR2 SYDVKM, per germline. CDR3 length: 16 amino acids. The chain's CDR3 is CASSLLSHDRHYGYTF. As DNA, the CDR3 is TGTGCCAGCAGCTTACTTTCTCACGACAGACACTATGGCTACACCTTC.

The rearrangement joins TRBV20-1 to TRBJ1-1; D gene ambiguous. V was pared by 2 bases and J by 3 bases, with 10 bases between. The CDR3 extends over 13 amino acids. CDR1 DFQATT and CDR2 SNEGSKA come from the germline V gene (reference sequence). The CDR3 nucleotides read TGCAGTGCTAGACGGGGAGAGGACACTGAAGCTTTCTTT. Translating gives CSARRGEDTEAFF.

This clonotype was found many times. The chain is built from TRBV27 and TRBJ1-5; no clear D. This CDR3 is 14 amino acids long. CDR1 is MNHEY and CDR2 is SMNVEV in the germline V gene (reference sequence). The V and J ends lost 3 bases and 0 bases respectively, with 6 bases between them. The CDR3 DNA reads TGTGCCAGCAGTTTTCGGTCTAGCAATCAGCCCCAGCATTTT. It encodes CASSFRSSNQPQHF.

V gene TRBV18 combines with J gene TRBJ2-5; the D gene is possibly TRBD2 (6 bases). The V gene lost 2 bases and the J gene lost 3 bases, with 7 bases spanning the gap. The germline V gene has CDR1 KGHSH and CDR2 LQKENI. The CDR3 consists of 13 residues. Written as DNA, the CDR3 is TGTGCCAGCTCACCATGCGGGGAAGAGACCCAGTACTTC. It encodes CASSPCGEETQYF.

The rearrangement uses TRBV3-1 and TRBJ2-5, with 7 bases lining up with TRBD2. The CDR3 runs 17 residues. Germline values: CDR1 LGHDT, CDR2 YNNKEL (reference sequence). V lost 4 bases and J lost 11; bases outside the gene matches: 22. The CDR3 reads CASSPSGVASGTNEQYF. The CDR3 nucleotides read TGTGCCAGCAGCCCTTCGGGGGTGGCTAGCGGAACCAATGAGCAGTACTTC.

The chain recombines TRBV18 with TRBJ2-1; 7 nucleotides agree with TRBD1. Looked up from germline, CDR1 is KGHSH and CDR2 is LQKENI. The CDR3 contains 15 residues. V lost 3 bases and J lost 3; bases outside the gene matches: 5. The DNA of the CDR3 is TGTGCCAGCTCACCCCGACAGGGTCTCTACAATGAGCAGTTCTTC. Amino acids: CASSPRQGLYNEQFF.

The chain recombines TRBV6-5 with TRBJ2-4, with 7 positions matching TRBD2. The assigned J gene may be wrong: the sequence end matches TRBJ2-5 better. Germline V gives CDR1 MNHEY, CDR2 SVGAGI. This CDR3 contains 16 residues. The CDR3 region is CASSTRLVGGRETQYF. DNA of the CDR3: TGTGCCAGCAGTACCCGACTAGTGGGAGGGAGAGAGACCCAGTACTTC.

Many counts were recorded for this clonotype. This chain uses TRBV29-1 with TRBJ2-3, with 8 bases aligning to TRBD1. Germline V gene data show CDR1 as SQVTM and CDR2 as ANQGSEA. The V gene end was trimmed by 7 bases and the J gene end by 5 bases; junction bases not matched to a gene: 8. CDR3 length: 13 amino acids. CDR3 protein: CSGSGGVIDTQYF. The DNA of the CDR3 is TGCAGCGGTTCAGGGGGCGTCATAGATACGCAGTATTTT.

CDR3 sequence: CASGASSYEQYF. The DNA for the CDR3 is TGTGCCAGCGGGGCGAGCTCCTACGAGCAGTACTTC. This chain uses TRBV12-3 or TRBV12-4 with TRBJ2-7; D might be TRBD1 (5 bases). The CDR3 extends over 12 amino acids. The V and J ends lost 8 bases and 0 bases respectively, with 8 bases between them.

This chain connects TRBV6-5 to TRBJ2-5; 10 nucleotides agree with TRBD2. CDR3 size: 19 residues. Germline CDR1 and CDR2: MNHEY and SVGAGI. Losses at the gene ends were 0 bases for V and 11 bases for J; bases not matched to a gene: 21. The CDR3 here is CASSYSKASGGNNNNEQYF. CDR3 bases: TGTGCCAGCAGTTACTCAAAGGCTAGCGGGGGAAACAACAACAATGAGCAGTACTTC.

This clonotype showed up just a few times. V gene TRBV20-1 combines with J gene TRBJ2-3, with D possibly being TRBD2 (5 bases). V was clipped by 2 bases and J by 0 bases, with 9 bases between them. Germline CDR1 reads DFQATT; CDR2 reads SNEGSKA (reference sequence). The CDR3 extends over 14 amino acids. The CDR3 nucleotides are TGCAGTGCTAGACCCCTAGCTAGCACAGATACGCAGTATTTT. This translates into CSARPLASTDTQYF.

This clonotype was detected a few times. The CDR3 spells CASSLRQGTSRLAGGPYEQYF. The CDR3 DNA sequence: TGTGCCAGCAGTTTAAGGCAGGGTACCTCCAGACTAGCGGGAGGACCCTACGAGCAGTACTTC. The V gene is TRBV28, the J gene TRBJ2-7, with TRBD2 matching over 13 bases. J was trimmed by 2 bases and V by 2 bases; bases with no gene match: 18. The germline gives CDR1 MDHEN, CDR2 SYDVKM. CDR3 length: 21 amino acids.

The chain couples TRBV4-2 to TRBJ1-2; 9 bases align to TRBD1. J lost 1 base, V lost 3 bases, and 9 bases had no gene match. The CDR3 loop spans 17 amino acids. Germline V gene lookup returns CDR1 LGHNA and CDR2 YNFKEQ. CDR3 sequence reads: CASSQYAPGQGNYGYTF. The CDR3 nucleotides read TGTGCCAGCAGCCAGTACGCACCGGGACAGGGTAACTATGGCTACACCTTC.

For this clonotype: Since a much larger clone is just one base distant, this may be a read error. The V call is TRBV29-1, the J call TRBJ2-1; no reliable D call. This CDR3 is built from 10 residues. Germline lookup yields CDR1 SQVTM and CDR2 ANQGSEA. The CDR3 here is CGVVYYEQFF. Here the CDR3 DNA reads TGCGGCGTTGTTTATTATGAGCAGTTCTTC.

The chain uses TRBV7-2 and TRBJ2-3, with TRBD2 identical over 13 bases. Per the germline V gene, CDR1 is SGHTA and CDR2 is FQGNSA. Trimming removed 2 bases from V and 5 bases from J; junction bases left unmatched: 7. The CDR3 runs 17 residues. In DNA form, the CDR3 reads TGTGCCAGCAGCTTAACGGGGACTAGCGGGGTGGTAGATACGCAGTATTTT. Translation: CASSLTGTSGVVDTQYF.

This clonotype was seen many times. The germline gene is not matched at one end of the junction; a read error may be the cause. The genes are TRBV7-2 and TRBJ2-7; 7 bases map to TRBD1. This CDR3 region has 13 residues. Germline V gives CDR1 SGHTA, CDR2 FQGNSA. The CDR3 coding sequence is TGTGCCAGCAGTTTAGGGGGCCTCTACGAGCAGTACTTC. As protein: CASSLGGLYEQYF.